A selection of T cell receptor beta chains follows, all from one sample in a study of PD-1 blockade in classical Hodgkin lymphoma. Profiling relied on immunoSEQ multiplex PCR, and the TCRdb table lists in-frame clones only, not all of them. This table has roughly 77,000 clones, 85% to 95% appearing once. Sequencing was done on a sample of peripheral blood mononuclear cells (PBMCs). The receptors come from a human donor with classical Hodgkin lymphoma. Each CDR3 is given with its conserved first and last residue. Fields, in order: clone size, D gene, J gene, V gene, CDR3 protein, CDR3 DNA. The D gene is left open where the match is weak. The size field is filled for only some rows; it gives once, few, many or a size class.

size: -
D: -
J: TRBJ1-1
V: TRBV18
CDR3: CASSPRQQNTEAFF
DNA: TGTGCCAGCTCCCCCAGACAGCAGAACACTGAAGCTTTCTTT

size: -
D: TRBD2
J: TRBJ2-2
V: TRBV5-1
CDR3: CASRPDAVAGTGELFF
DNA: TGCGCCAGCAGGCCCGACGCCGTAGCGGGCACCGGGGAGCTGTTTTTT

size: -
D: -
J: TRBJ1-1
V: TRBV18
CDR3: CASSPGPSRTEAFF
DNA: TGTGCCAGCTCACCGGGACCCTCGAGGACTGAAGCTTTCTTT

size: -
D: -
J: TRBJ2-7
V: TRBV9
CDR3: CASSHDLGGSRGAYEQYF
DNA: TGTGCCAGCAGCCACGACCTCGGGGGAAGCAGGGGAGCCTACGAGCAGTACTTC

size: -
D: -
J: TRBJ1-2
V: TRBV30
CDR3: CAWDPALGGMRGYTF
DNA: TGTGCCTGGGACCCAGCCCTTGGCGGAATGAGGGGCTACACCTTC

size: -
D: TRBD2
J: TRBJ2-5
V: TRBV9
CDR3: CASSVGPGGLKETQYF
DNA: TGTGCCAGCAGCGTAGGTCCGGGAGGGTTGAAAGAGACCCAGTACTTC

size: -
D: -
J: TRBJ1-4
V: TRBV27
CDR3: CASSLGVATNEKLFF
DNA: TGTGCCAGCAGTTTAGGAGTTGCAACTAATGAAAAACTGTTTTTT

size: -
D: TRBD1
J: TRBJ2-7
V: TRBV30
CDR3: CAWSGDRGHEQYF
DNA: TGTGCCTGGAGTGGGGACAGGGGGCACGAGCAGTACTTC

size: -
D: -
J: TRBJ1-4
V: TRBV15
CDR3: CATSTSPTATNEKLFF
DNA: TGTGCCACCAGCACCTCCCCGACAGCGACTAATGAAAAACTGTTTTTT

size: -
D: -
J: TRBJ1-2
V: TRBV15
CDR3: CATSRVEALGSYGYTF
DNA: TGTGCCACCAGCAGAGTTGAGGCTCTCGGGTCCTATGGCTACACCTTC

size: -
D: -
J: TRBJ2-4
V: TRBV15
CDR3: CATSQGHTKNIQYF
DNA: TGTGCCACCAGCCAGGGTCATACCAAAAACATTCAGTACTTC

size: -
D: TRBD2
J: TRBJ2-7
V: TRBV6-1
CDR3: CASNTWGGTGYEQYF
DNA: TGTGCCAGCAACACCTGGGGGGGAACTGGGTACGAGCAGTACTTC

size: once
D: -
J: TRBJ1-1
V: TRBV4-1
CDR3: CASSQDPVGGTSTEAFF
DNA: TGCGCCAGCAGCCAAGATCCTGTGGGGGGCACCAGCACTGAAGCTTTCTTT

size: once
D: TRBD1
J: TRBJ2-5
V: TRBV11-1
CDR3: CASSPQGQLTQETQYF
DNA: TGTGCCAGCAGCCCCCAGGGACAGCTGACCCAAGAGACCCAGTACTTC

size: -
D: -
J: TRBJ1-2
V: TRBV11-2
CDR3: CASSPRSGRTSYGYTF
DNA: TGTGCCAGCAGCCCAAGGTCGGGGAGGACGAGCTATGGCTACACCTTC

size: -
D: -
J: TRBJ1-6
V: TRBV4-1
CDR3: CASSQVGDSPLHF
DNA: TGCGCCAGCAGCCAAGTGGGAGACTCACCCCTCCACTTT

size: few
D: -
J: TRBJ2-2
V: TRBV5-1
CDR3: CASSQRGSNTGELFF
DNA: TGCGCCAGCAGCCAACGGGGGTCGAACACCGGGGAGCTGTTTTTT

size: -
D: -
J: TRBJ1-1
V: TRBV11-2
CDR3: CASSFAVGEAFF
DNA: TGTGCCAGCAGCTTCGCCGTAGGGGAAGCTTTCTTT

size: -
D: -
J: TRBJ2-7
V: TRBV10-2
CDR3: CASGRASEQYF
DNA: TGCGCCAGCGGCAGGGCTAGCGAGCAGTACTTC

size: -
D: -
J: TRBJ2-5
V: TRBV18
CDR3: CASSPLGGETQYF
DNA: TGTGCCAGCTCACCACTGGGTGGGGAGACCCAGTACTTC

size: -
D: -
J: TRBJ2-1
V: TRBV19
CDR3: CASSMDRVVLGESHNEQFF
DNA: TGTGCCAGTAGTATGGATAGGGTGGTCCTGGGCGAAAGTCACAATGAGCAGTTCTTC

size: -
D: -
J: TRBJ2-2
V: TRBV2
CDR3: CASSPTVNTGELFF
DNA: TGTGCCAGCAGTCCTACAGTTAACACCGGGGAGCTGTTTTTT

size: -
D: -
J: TRBJ1-2
V: TRBV5-1
CDR3: CASSQDEQLYGYTF
DNA: TGCGCCAGCAGCCAGGACGAGCAACTATATGGCTACACCTTC

size: -
D: -
J: TRBJ1-2
V: TRBV6-1
CDR3: CASSASPFESYTF
DNA: TGTGCCAGCTCGGCCAGCCCGTTCGAAAGCTACACCTTC

size: -
D: TRBD1
J: TRBJ1-1
V: TRBV13
CDR3: CASSVRDSVNTEAFF
DNA: TGTGCCAGCAGCGTGAGGGACAGCGTAAACACTGAAGCTTTCTTT

size: -
D: -
J: TRBJ2-2
V: TRBV7-8
CDR3: CASSLVHGTGELFF
DNA: TGTGCCAGCAGCTTAGTGCATGGCACCGGGGAGCTGTTTTTT

size: -
D: -
J: TRBJ2-2
V: TRBV7-2
CDR3: CASSFSQFTGELFF
DNA: TGTGCCAGCAGCTTTTCTCAGTTCACCGGGGAGCTGTTTTTT

size: -
D: -
J: TRBJ2-6
V: TRBV5-4
CDR3: CASSLGGAGGANVLTF
DNA: TGTGCCAGCAGCTTGGGGGGGGCTGGCGGGGCCAACGTCCTGACTTTC

size: -
D: TRBD2
J: TRBJ2-2
V: TRBV29-1
CDR3: CSVELAVKNTGELFF
DNA: TGCAGCGTTGAACTAGCGGTAAAGAACACCGGGGAGCTGTTTTTT

size: -
D: TRBD1
J: TRBJ1-2
V: TRBV6-5
CDR3: CASNSWSDRTYGYTF
DNA: TGTGCCAGCAACTCCTGGTCGGACAGGACGTATGGCTACACCTTC

size: once
D: TRBD2
J: TRBJ2-7
V: TRBV11-2
CDR3: CASSHKPGLAGRGNEQYF
DNA: TGTGCCAGCAGCCATAAACCCGGCCTAGCGGGAAGGGGGAACGAGCAGTACTTC

size: -
D: -
J: TRBJ1-2
V: TRBV6-5
CDR3: CASSRSGQYGYTF
DNA: TGTGCCAGCAGCCGATCGGGACAATATGGCTACACCTTC

size: -
D: -
J: TRBJ2-1
V: TRBV7-3
CDR3: CASSLGGRIYNEQFF
DNA: TGTGCCAGCAGCTTAGGGGGTCGGATCTACAATGAGCAGTTCTTC

size: -
D: -
J: TRBJ2-1
V: TRBV4-3
CDR3: CASSQDLSGEQFF
DNA: TGCGCCAGCAGCCAAGATCTCTCGGGTGAGCAGTTCTTC

size: -
D: -
J: TRBJ1-4
V: TRBV7-2
CDR3: CASSPRGFGAGGEKLFF
DNA: TGTGCCAGCAGCCCTAGGGGGTTCGGGGCTGGGGGTGAAAAACTGTTTTTT

size: -
D: -
J: TRBJ2-3
V: TRBV12-5
CDR3: CASGLRQGLTDTQYF
DNA: TGTGCTAGTGGTTTGAGGCAGGGACTCACAGATACGCAGTATTTT

size: -
D: -
J: TRBJ2-3
V: TRBV7-7
CDR3: CASSLSGDSTDTQYF
DNA: TGTGCCAGCAGCTTATCGGGTGACAGCACAGATACGCAGTATTTT

size: -
D: TRBD1
J: TRBJ2-3
V: TRBV7-8
CDR3: CASSLGDSRSTDTQYF
DNA: TGTGCCAGCAGCTTAGGGGACAGTCGTAGCACAGATACGCAGTATTTT

size: -
D: -
J: TRBJ2-7
V: TRBV18
CDR3: CASSPIETGRLQQYF
DNA: TGTGCCAGCTCACCGATTGAGACAGGACGCCTGCAGCAGTACTTC

size: once
D: -
J: TRBJ1-2
V: TRBV4-1
CDR3: CASSQGQGGFNYGYTF
DNA: TGCGCCAGCAGCCAAGGGCAGGGAGGATTTAACTATGGCTACACCTTC

size: -
D: TRBD1
J: TRBJ1-5
V: TRBV19
CDR3: CASNPQGGNQPQHF
DNA: TGTGCCAGTAACCCGCAGGGGGGAAATCAGCCCCAGCATTTT

size: -
D: TRBD1
J: TRBJ2-3
V: TRBV15
CDR3: CATSRQDRGKGTDTQYF
DNA: TGTGCCACCAGCCGGCAAGACAGGGGAAAAGGGACAGATACGCAGTATTTT

size: -
D: TRBD2
J: TRBJ2-3
V: TRBV6-5
CDR3: CASSIAGGLADTQYF
DNA: TGTGCCAGCAGTATAGCGGGAGGGCTCGCGGATACGCAGTATTTT

size: -
D: -
J: TRBJ1-2
V: TRBV5-1
CDR3: CASSLYGRVPPNYGYTF
DNA: TGCGCCAGCAGCTTGTATGGGAGGGTGCCCCCCAACTATGGCTACACCTTC

size: -
D: -
J: TRBJ1-4
V: TRBV15
CDR3: CATSSGGVEKLFF
DNA: TGTGCCACCAGCAGCGGGGGTGTGGAAAAACTGTTTTTT

size: -
D: -
J: TRBJ1-2
V: TRBV5-4
CDR3: CASSLPGVTGYTF
DNA: TGTGCCAGCAGCTTGCCCGGGGTTACTGGCTACACCTTC

size: -
D: TRBD2
J: TRBJ2-1
V: TRBV5-1
CDR3: CASSFLPLAGGSQFF
DNA: TGCGCCAGCAGCTTTCTGCCTCTAGCGGGGGGCTCACAGTTCTTC

size: -
D: -
J: TRBJ2-5
V: TRBV2
CDR3: CASSVQETQYF
DNA: TGTGCCAGCAGTGTACAAGAGACCCAGTACTTC

size: -
D: TRBD2
J: TRBJ2-2
V: TRBV5-1
CDR3: CASSLVAPGGDTGELFF
DNA: TGCGCCAGCAGCTTGGTGGCACCGGGAGGGGACACCGGGGAGCTGTTTTTT

size: -
D: -
J: TRBJ2-3
V: TRBV7-9
CDR3: CAPNIRVKREDTQYF
DNA: TGTGCCCCTAATATCCGGGTTAAGAGGGAAGATACGCAGTATTTT

size: -
D: TRBD1
J: TRBJ1-2
V: TRBV5-5
CDR3: CASSFRLTGFETGYTF
DNA: TGTGCCAGCAGCTTTCGTTTGACAGGGTTTGAAACCGGCTACACCTTC

size: -
D: TRBD1
J: TRBJ2-5
V: TRBV12-5
CDR3: CASGFRRDRDNTKETQYF
DNA: TGTGCTAGTGGTTTCCGGAGGGACAGGGACAATACGAAAGAGACCCAGTACTTC

size: few
D: -
J: TRBJ1-1
V: TRBV9
CDR3: CASSAGGTSTEAFF
DNA: TGTGCCAGCAGCGCGGGGGGGACGAGTACTGAAGCTTTCTTT

size: -
D: TRBD1
J: TRBJ2-5
V: TRBV2
CDR3: CASSGQGPGGEKVTQYF
DNA: TGTGCCAGCTCGGGACAGGGGCCAGGCGGCGAGAAGGTGACCCAGTACTTC

size: -
D: TRBD2
J: TRBJ2-7
V: TRBV25-1
CDR3: CASPGLAGVKYEQYF
DNA: TGTGCCAGCCCCGGACTAGCGGGAGTAAAATACGAGCAGTACTTC

size: -
D: TRBD1
J: TRBJ1-2
V: TRBV7-2
CDR3: CASTIPTGGDVGGYTF
DNA: TGTGCCAGCACCATACCCACAGGGGGCGATGTGGGAGGCTACACCTTC

size: -
D: -
J: TRBJ1-2
V: TRBV7-3
CDR3: CASSPEDGRLDGYTF
DNA: TGTGCCAGCAGCCCCGAGGACGGGCGGCTAGATGGCTACACCTTC

size: -
D: -
J: TRBJ1-1
V: TRBV7-2
CDR3: CASSLVVGGTEAFF
DNA: TGTGCCAGCAGCTTAGTGGTGGGGGGGACTGAAGCTTTCTTT

size: -
D: -
J: TRBJ2-1
V: TRBV4-1
CDR3: CASSQFRNEQFF
DNA: TGCGCCAGCAGCCAATTTCGCAATGAGCAGTTCTTC

size: -
D: TRBD2
J: TRBJ2-7
V: TRBV14
CDR3: CASSQSGGTTYEQYF
DNA: TGTGCCAGCAGCCAAAGCGGGGGAACCACCTACGAGCAGTACTTC